This TCR beta chain was identified during a study of glioma-infiltrating T cells. Study findings and constraints: Above-expected tissue-blood divergence occurred in all gliomas, most in low-grade ones. Tissue and blood shared very few CDR3 sequences.

Amplification of TCR alpha and beta CDR3 regions from RNA used iRepertoire nested multiplex PCR. For one-step reverse transcription and amplification, about 90-400 ng of tissue mRNA or PBMC total RNA was used. From the multiplex PCR reads, TCRdb called clonotypes with MiXCR, one entry per CDR3 protein. The repertoire has about 200,000 distinct CDR3 sequences, around 30% of them found once; the top ten carry around 21%. Of note for this clonotype: Antigen: not known. At one end, the junction sequence differs from germline, possibly due to a read error.

The V gene's germline CDR1 is SGHTA and CDR2 FQGNSA. The CDR3 is 16 amino acids. The sample taken for sequencing was glioma tissue, nonneoplastic brain tissue, or PBMCs (not recorded which). The chain recombines TRBV7-2 with TRBJ2-3; 11 bases are a match to TRBD2. This clonotype was sampled from a human donor with low-grade glioma or glioblastoma, undergoing nonglioma brain surgery, or in good health (not recorded which). CDR3 amino acids: CARRQGGLAVTDTQYF. The CDR3 nucleotides read TGTGCCCGCAGACAAGGGGGACTAGCGGTCACAGATACGCAGTATTTT.